This TCR beta chain comes out of a study of shared clonotypes between healthy human individuals. Study-wide findings and caveats: Despite large depth, sorted-subset datasets appeared incompletely sequenced.

Comment on this clone: Its antigen is not identified.

Evenly divided among several immunoSEQ plates was the genomic DNA of each subset. This table comes from immunoSEQ multiplex PCR, and its TCRdb copy is limited to in-frame clones, with some not included. Of under 850,000 clones in the sample, 72% are singletons; the top ten hold more than 1.5%. Trimming removed 4 bases at V and 2 bases at J, with 14 bases between. Germline V gives CDR1 SNHLY, CDR2 FYNNEI. This CDR3 spans 15 amino acids. This receptor was taken from a woman in her twenties or thirties in good health. Material: memory CD4+ T cells sorted from blood. The subset: CD45RA-negative fraction. This chain joins TRBV2 and TRBJ1-2; D is ambiguous. CDR3: CASSVGRRNNYGYTF. DNA for the CDR3: TGTGCCAGCAGTGTCGGAAGGCGGAACAACTATGGCTACACCTTC.